These 22 T cell receptor beta chains were all obtained from the same sample, sequenced in a study of radiotherapy plus CTLA-4 blockade in lung cancer. Using immunoSEQ multiplex PCR, the repertoire was profiled, and TCRdb retains in-frame clones only, with some absent. The table lists approximately 85,000 clones, about four fifths of them singletons. Sequencing used peripheral blood, obtained from a patient treated with radiotherapy plus ipilimumab. The receptors shown here come from a human donor with non-small cell lung cancer that progressed on radiotherapy plus ipilimumab.

The CDR3 reads CASSVASLTRNEQFF. Written as DNA, the CDR3 is TGTGCCAGCAGCGTAGCTAGCCTAACACGGAATGAGCAGTTCTTC. The chain links TRBV9 to TRBJ2-1; possible D gene TRBD2, 5 bases. The CDR3 totals 15 residues. Trimming removed 0 bases at V and 7 bases at J, with 14 bases between. CDR1 is SGDLS, CDR2 YYNGEE, per germline.

The chain has TRBV11-3 and TRBJ2-3; 7 nucleotides match TRBD1. The CDR3 length is 14 residues. Germline V gene lookup returns CDR1 SGHNT and CDR2 YENEEA. With V trimmed by 0 bases and J by 9 bases, 6 bases remained unmatched. The CDR3 protein is CASSLDSGTVTQYF. CDR3 nucleotide sequence: TGTGCCAGCAGCTTAGATTCGGGGACAGTGACGCAGTATTTT.

The gene calls are TRBV11-2 and TRBJ1-2, with D possibly being TRBD1 (5 bases). The CDR3 length is 14 residues. In germline, CDR1 is SGHAT, CDR2 FQNNGV. V gave up 4 bases and J gave up 4 bases, with 13 bases separating them. The CDR3 region has the DNA TGTGCCAGCAGCTCCCGACAGAGCCTCTATGGCTACACCTTC. It codes for CASSSRQSLYGYTF.

The chain links TRBV18 to TRBJ1-1, with 7 bases fitting TRBD1. This CDR3 comprises 13 residues. CDR1 is KGHSH and CDR2 is LQKENI in the germline V gene. J was trimmed by 4 bases and V by 2 bases; bases with no gene match: 1. In DNA, the CDR3 is TGTGCCAGCTCACCAAGGGGGCTCACTGAAGCTTTCTTT. Translated, it gives CASSPRGLTEAFF.

The sample holds one count of this clone. This chain links TRBV27 with TRBJ1-1, with a tentative D call TRBD1 (5 bases). The germline V and J ends were trimmed by 4 bases and 0 bases, with 27 bases remaining between them. Germline V gene data show CDR1 as MNHEY and CDR2 as SMNVEV (reference sequence). This CDR3 is 20 amino acids long. The CDR3 coding sequence is TGTGCCAGCAGTTCGAGCCCGGAGTTGAGGGGACTTGGCGTGAACACTGAAGCTTTCTTT. Translating gives CASSSSPELRGLGVNTEAFF.

The CDR3 reads CASSQIPTGGYNEQFF. CDR3 sequence (DNA): TGTGCCAGCAGCCAGATACCGACAGGGGGTTACAATGAGCAGTTCTTC. The chain couples TRBV14 to TRBJ2-1; TRBD1 matches at 9 bases. The CDR3 runs to 16 residues. V lost 3 bases to trimming and J lost 4 bases; unmatched junction nucleotides: 7. The V gene's germline CDR1 is SGHDN and CDR2 FVKESK.

This CDR3 is CASRQTARGNQPQHF. The CDR3 DNA is TGTGCCAGCAGACAGACAGCCAGGGGCAATCAGCCCCAGCATTTT. The chain has TRBV6-5 and TRBJ1-5; D possibly corresponds to TRBD1 (5 bases). The CDR3 has 15 residues. Germline V gene data show CDR1 as MNHEY and CDR2 as SVGAGI. Between the trimmed V and J ends, which lost 6 bases and 2 bases, there was a span of 14 bases.

V usage is TRBV19 and J usage is TRBJ1-2, with a tentative D call TRBD1 (5 bases). V was shortened by 6 bases and J by 4 bases, with 12 bases between the two germline ends. The CDR3 spans 13 residues. Germline V gene sequence: CDR1 LNHDA, CDR2 SQIVND (reference sequence). Here the CDR3 DNA reads TGTGCCAGTAGCCCAGGGTTGGGCTATGGCTACACCTTC. Translating it yields CASSPGLGYGYTF.

This chain connects TRBV5-1 to TRBJ2-3; the D is unclear. This CDR3 is built from 14 residues. CDR1 is SGHRS, CDR2 YFSETQ, per germline. Trimming shortened V by 3 bases and J by 0 bases, and 8 bases separated the two germline ends. The CDR3 reads CASSSSGSTDTQYF. The CDR3 DNA reads TGCGCCAGCAGCTCGTCCGGGAGCACAGATACGCAGTATTTT.

Here the CDR3 reads CASKDREASRLNYGYTF. CDR3 in DNA: TGCGCCTCAAAAGACAGGGAGGCCTCAAGACTTAACTATGGCTACACCTTC. V is TRBV10-2 and J is TRBJ1-2, with 7 bases lining up with TRBD1. Trimming took 11 bases from V and 1 from J; bases not matched to a gene: 19. This CDR3 region has 17 residues. Germline V lookup: CDR1 WSHSY, CDR2 SAAADI.

A single count supports this clone. This chain links TRBV5-1 with TRBJ2-7; maybe TRBD1 (6 bases). The germline V gene encodes CDR1 SGHRS and CDR2 YFSETQ. The CDR3 is 14 amino acids. Trimming took 5 bases from V and 0 from J, leaving 12 bases between them. CDR3 DNA: TGCGCCAGCAGTGAAGGACAGTTCTCCTACGAGCAGTACTTC. This gives the protein CASSEGQFSYEQYF.

CDR3 in DNA: TGTGCCAGCAGCTTACAGGGGCGGCAGCCCCAGCATTTT. This sequence encodes CASSLQGRQPQHF. The chain uses TRBV7-9 and TRBJ1-5, with D maybe TRBD1 (6 bases). Germline-derived CDR1 and CDR2 are SEHNR and FQNEAQ (reference sequence). CDR3 length equals 13 residues. Trimming shortened V by 2 bases and J by 7 bases, and 9 bases separated the two germline ends.

The chain uses TRBV5-6 and TRBJ1-1, with D hard to call. This CDR3 contains 12 residues. Germline assignment: CDR1 SGHDT and CDR2 YYEEEE. The V gene lost 5 bases and the J gene lost 1 base, with 6 bases spanning the gap. CDR3 in amino acids: CASSRPNTEAFF. CDR3 bases: TGTGCCAGCAGTCGGCCGAACACTGAAGCTTTCTTT.

This clone came up once. The chain recombines TRBV6-6 with TRBJ2-7; 12 bases line up with TRBD2. Germline CDR1 MNHNY, CDR2 SVGAGI (reference sequence). This CDR3 is built from 16 residues. With V trimmed by 0 bases and J by 4 bases, 4 bases remained unmatched. The CDR3 nucleotides read TGTGCCAGCAGTTACTCGAGACTAGCGGGAGAATACGAGCAGTACTTC. Protein: CASSYSRLAGEYEQYF.

This clone showed up just a few times. The gene calls are TRBV16 and TRBJ1-1; no clear D. V was shortened by 4 bases and J by 7 bases, with 10 bases between the two germline ends. Germline V gene data show CDR1 as KGHSY and CDR2 as FQNENV. This CDR3 has 12 amino acids. The CDR3 nucleotides are TGTGCCAGCAGCCGCATGGGGTATGAAGCTTTCTTT. Translated, it gives CASSRMGYEAFF. Drawing the rest from reference TRBV16 and TRBJ1-1, the complete variable domain is GEEVAQTPKHLVRGEGQKAKLYCAPIKGHSYVFWYQQVLKNEFKFLISFQNENVFDETGMPKERFSAKCLPNSPCSLEIQATKLEDSAVYFCASSRMGYEAFFGQGTRLTVV.

The rearrangement joins TRBV25-1 to TRBJ2-7, with D uncertain. V was clipped by 4 bases and J by 0 bases, with 10 bases between them. The CDR3 runs 14 residues. Germline V lookup: CDR1 MGHDK, CDR2 SYGVNS. This CDR3 reads CASSAAGVSYEQYF. Written as DNA, the CDR3 is TGTGCCAGCAGTGCAGCAGGAGTCTCCTACGAGCAGTACTTC.

Details on this clone: The sample carries other DNA sequences with the same CDR3. J is TRBJ2-7 and V is TRBV5-6; D possibly corresponds to TRBD1 (6 bases). CDR1 and CDR2 (germline): SGHDT, YYEEEE. There are 16 residues in the CDR3. V lost 0 bases, J lost 3 bases, and 16 bases lay in between. Here the CDR3 reads CASSLGGGREDYEQYF. The CDR3 DNA is TGTGCCAGCAGCTTGGGTGGGGGCAGGGAAGACTACGAGCAGTACTTC.

V is TRBV7-3 and J is TRBJ1-4; 8 nucleotides line up with TRBD1. Trimming took 2 bases from V and 2 from J; bases not matched to a gene: 7. The germline gives CDR1 SGHTA, CDR2 FQGTGA. This CDR3 comprises 17 residues. The DNA of the CDR3 is TGTGCCAGCAGCTTAGGGCAGGGGGCGGTCACTAATGAAAAACTGTTTTTT. Protein: CASSLGQGAVTNEKLFF.

The J gene is TRBJ1-3, the V gene TRBV11-2; no clear D gene. The length of the CDR3 is 14 residues. Trimming took 5 bases from V and 0 from J, leaving 8 bases between them. The germline V gene has CDR1 SGHAT and CDR2 FQNNGV. The CDR3 DNA is TGTGCCAGCAGCCGGGATATCTCTGGAAACACCATATATTTT. Translated: CASSRDISGNTIYF.

J is TRBJ2-3 and V is TRBV7-9, with 9 positions matching TRBD2. CDR3 size: 18 residues. Trimming cost V 3 bases and J 5 bases; bases outside gene matches: 15. Germline V gene sequence: CDR1 SEHNR, CDR2 FQNEAQ (reference sequence). The DNA of the CDR3 is TGTGCCAGCAGCTTCGGGCTGGGGGGCGGGAGGGCCAGAGATACGCAGTATTTT. This sequence encodes CASSFGLGGGRARDTQYF.

The chain is built from TRBV28 and TRBJ1-2, with D perhaps matching TRBD1 (5 bases). Germline V CDR1 and CDR2: MDHEN, SYDVKM. V shed 3 bases and J shed 4 bases, with 15 bases lying between them. This CDR3 spans 15 amino acids. CDR3 bases: TGTGCCAGCAGTTTGCCCACCGACAGTATCTATGGCTACACCTTC. Translated, it gives CASSLPTDSIYGYTF.

This chain uses TRBV7-8 with TRBJ2-5; 11 bases are a match to TRBD2. Trimming took 1 base from V and 2 from J; bases not matched to a gene: 3. The CDR3 extends over 16 amino acids. CDR1 and CDR2 (germline): SGHVS, FQNEAQ. CDR3: CASSLGTSGLQETQYF. The CDR3 region has the DNA TGTGCCAGCAGCTTAGGGACTAGCGGGCTACAAGAGACCCAGTACTTC. The full variable domain, with the rest looked up from reference TRBV7-8 and TRBJ2-5, is GAGVSQSPRYKVAKRGQDVALRCDPISGHVSLFWYQQALGQGPEFLTYFQNEAQLDKSGLPSDRFFAERPEGSVSTLKIQRTQQEDSAVYLCASSLGTSGLQETQYFGPGTRLLVL.